Sequencing of this T cell receptor beta chain was carried out in a study of CD8+ T cells in alopecia areata. V lost 4 bases and J 3 bases, leaving 13 bases between the germline ends. Germline V gives CDR1 LNHDA, CDR2 SQIVND (reference sequence). This CDR3 is built from 14 residues. Once RNA had been extracted, it was reverse transcribed into cDNA to act as the sequencing template. TCRdb keeps only in-frame clones here, not all; method: immunoSEQ multiplex PCR. The sample yields about 200,000 clones, 50% to 70% seen once. As for this clone: What it binds is not known.

The treatment: oral pan-JAK inhibitor, 5-10 mg twice daily. Peripheral blood samples and lesional scalp punch biopsies were obtained from alopecia areata patients. Notes on the study in general: The study found tofacitinib significantly decreased scalp clonality and expanded CD8+ clones among the top 100. A great number of expanded lesional clones endured in scalp and blood during tofacitinib.

This TCR was sampled from a human donor with alopecia areata. Sequencing was performed on CD4+ T cells sorted from blood, taken around week 47, from a patient treated with tofacitinib. The chain recombines TRBV19 with TRBJ2-7; the D is unclear. DNA of the CDR3: TGTGCCAGTAGTAATTCAGCAAGAAACTACGAGCAGTACTTC. It encodes CASSNSARNYEQYF.